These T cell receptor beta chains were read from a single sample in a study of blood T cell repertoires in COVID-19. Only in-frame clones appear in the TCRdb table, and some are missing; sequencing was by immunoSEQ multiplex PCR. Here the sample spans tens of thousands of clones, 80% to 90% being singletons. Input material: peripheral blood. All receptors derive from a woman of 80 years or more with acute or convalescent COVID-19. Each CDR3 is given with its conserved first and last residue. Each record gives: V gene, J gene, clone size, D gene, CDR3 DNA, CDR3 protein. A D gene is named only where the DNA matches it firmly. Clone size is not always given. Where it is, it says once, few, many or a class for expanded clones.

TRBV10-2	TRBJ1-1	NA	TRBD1	TGCGCCAGCAGCAGCGGGACAGGGAAGACTGAAGCTTTCTTT	CASSSGTGKTEAFF
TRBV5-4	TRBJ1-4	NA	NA	TGTGCCAGCAGCCTCATGGGGCAGGGAACTACCGAAAAACTGTTTTTT	CASSLMGQGTTEKLFF
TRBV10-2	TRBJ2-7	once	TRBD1	TGCGCCAGCAGCTTGGACAGGGTAGGCGAGCAGTACTTC	CASSLDRVGEQYF
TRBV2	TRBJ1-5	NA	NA	TGTGCCAGCAGTGAACAGGGCTTTGGCCAGCATTTT	CASSEQGFGQHF
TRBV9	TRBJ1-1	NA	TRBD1	TGTGCCAGCAGCACCCAAACAGGGGTTACTGAAGCTTTCTTT	CASSTQTGVTEAFF
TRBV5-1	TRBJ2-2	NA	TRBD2	TGCGCCAGCAGCTTGTCTAGCGGGGGGCAAACCGGGGAGCTGTTTTTT	CASSLSSGGQTGELFF
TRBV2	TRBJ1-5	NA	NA	TGTGCCAGCAGGCGGACAGCTACCCCGAATCAGCCCCAGCATTTT	CASRRTATPNQPQHF
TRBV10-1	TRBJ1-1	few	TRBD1	TGCGCCAGCAAACAGGGGCAGTACACTGAAGCTTTCTTT	CASKQGQYTEAFF
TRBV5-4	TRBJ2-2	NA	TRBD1	TGTGCCAGCAGCTTAGGGACAGGGGCAACCGGGGAGCTGTTTTTT	CASSLGTGATGELFF
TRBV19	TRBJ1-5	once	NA	TGTGCCAGTCGAAGGGGGTTTCAGCCCCAGCATTTT	CASRRGFQPQHF
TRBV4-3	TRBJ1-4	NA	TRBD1	TGCGCCAGCAGCGGGCGAAGACAGGGGGCTAGGGAAAAACTGTTTTTT	CASSGRRQGAREKLFF
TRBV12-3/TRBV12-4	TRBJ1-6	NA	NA	TGTGCCAGCAGTTCGACAGGTTGGCGCCTCCACTTT	CASSSTGWRLHF
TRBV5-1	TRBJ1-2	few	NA	TGCGCCAGCAGCTTGGGTGTCAGGGGAAGAGGCTATGGCTACACCTTC	CASSLGVRGRGYGYTF
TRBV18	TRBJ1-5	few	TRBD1	TGTGCCAGCTCATCTAAGTCCCAGGGGGCGGGCAATCAGCCCCAGCATTTT	CASSSKSQGAGNQPQHF
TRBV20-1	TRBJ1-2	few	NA	TGCAGTGCTAGTGTAGATAACTATGGCTACACCTTC	CSASVDNYGYTF
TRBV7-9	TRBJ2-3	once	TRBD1	TGTGCCAGCAGCCTCACAGGGGTTAGCACAGATACGCAGTATTTT	CASSLTGVSTDTQYF
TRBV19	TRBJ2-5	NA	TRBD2	TGTGCCAGTAGCCCCGGGAGGGAGGAGACCCAGTACTTC	CASSPGREETQYF
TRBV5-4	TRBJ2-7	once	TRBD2	TGTGCCAGCAGCTCCTCCGGGGGGGGGAGAGTCGAGCAGTACTTC	CASSSSGGGRVEQYF
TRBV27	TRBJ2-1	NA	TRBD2	TGTGCCAGCAGTCCGGGACTAGCGGGGGGCCACAATGAGCAGTTCTTC	CASSPGLAGGHNEQFF
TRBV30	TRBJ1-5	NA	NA	TGTGCCTGGAGCCACGGACAAAGTCGGAATCAGCCCCAGCATTTT	CAWSHGQSRNQPQHF
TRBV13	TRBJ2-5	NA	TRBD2	TGTGCCAGCAGCTCCTCCCGAGCGGGGGCTCAAGAGACCCAGTACTTC	CASSSSRAGAQETQYF
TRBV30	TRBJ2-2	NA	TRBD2	TGTGCCTGGAGTGTATTCGGACTAGCGGCCGGGGAGCTGTTTTTT	CAWSVFGLAAGELFF
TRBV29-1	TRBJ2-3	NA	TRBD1	TGCAGCGTTGAAGATTGGCAGGGGGCGGATACGCAGTATTTT	CSVEDWQGADTQYF
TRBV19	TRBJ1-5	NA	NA	TGTGCCAGTAGTATGCGCACGCCGGGGGGCAATCAGCCCCAGCATTTT	CASSMRTPGGNQPQHF
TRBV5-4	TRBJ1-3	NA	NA	TGTGCCAGCAGCTTTACAGGGCCCTCCTCTGGAAACACCATATATTTT	CASSFTGPSSGNTIYF
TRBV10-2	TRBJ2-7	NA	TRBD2	TGCGCCAGCACCTTCTCTAGCGGGGGGGTGGGCGAGCAGTACTTC	CASTFSSGGVGEQYF
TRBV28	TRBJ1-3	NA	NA	TGTGCCAGCAGTTTGGGGGGGGCTCTGGGAGGCACCATATATTTT	CASSLGGALGGTIYF